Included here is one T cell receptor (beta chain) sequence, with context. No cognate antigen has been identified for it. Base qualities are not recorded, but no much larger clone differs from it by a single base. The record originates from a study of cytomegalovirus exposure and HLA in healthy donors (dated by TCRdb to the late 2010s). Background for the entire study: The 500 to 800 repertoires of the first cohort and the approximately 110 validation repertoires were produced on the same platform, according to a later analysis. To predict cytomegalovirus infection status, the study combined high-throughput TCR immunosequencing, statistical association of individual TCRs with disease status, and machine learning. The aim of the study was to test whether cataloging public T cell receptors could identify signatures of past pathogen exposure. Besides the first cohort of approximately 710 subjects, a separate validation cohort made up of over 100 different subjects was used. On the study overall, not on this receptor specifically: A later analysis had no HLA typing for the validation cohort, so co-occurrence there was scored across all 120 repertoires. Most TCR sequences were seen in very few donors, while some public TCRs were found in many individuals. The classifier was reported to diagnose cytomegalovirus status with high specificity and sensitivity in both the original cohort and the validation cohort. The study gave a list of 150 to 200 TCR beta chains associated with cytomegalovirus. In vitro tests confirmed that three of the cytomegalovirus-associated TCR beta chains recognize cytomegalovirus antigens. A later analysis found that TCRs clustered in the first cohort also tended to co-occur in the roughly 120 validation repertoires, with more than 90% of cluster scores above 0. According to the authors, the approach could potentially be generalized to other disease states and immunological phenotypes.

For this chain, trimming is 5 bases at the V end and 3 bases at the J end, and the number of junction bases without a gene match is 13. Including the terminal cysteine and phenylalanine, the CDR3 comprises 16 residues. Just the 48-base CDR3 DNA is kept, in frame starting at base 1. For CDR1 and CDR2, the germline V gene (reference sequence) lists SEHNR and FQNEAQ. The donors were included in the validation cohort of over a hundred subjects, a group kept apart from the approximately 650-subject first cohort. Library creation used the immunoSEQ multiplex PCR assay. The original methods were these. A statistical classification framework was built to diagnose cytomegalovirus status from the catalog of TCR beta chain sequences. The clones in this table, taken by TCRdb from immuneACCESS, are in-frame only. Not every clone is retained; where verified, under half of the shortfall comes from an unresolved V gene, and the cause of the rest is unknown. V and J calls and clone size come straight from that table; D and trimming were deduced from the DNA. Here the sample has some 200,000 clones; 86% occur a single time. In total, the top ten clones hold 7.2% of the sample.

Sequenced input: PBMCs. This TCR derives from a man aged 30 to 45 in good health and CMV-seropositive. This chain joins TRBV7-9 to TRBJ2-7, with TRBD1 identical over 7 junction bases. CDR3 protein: CASSPQPRQGGYEQYF. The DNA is TGTGCCAGCAGCCCCCAGCCGAGACAGGGTGGCTACGAGCAGTACTTC.